There are many counts of the clone carrying this TCR beta chain. Unique molecular identifiers were incorporated into the prepared TCRbeta library. TCRdb passed the PCR reads through MiXCR, listing each CDR3 protein once. The sample includes about 230,000 distinct CDR3 sequences, about a tenth of them seen just once. This entry belongs to a study of T-cell reconstitution after alpha-beta-depleted transplantation in children. Trimming pared 4 bases from V and 9 bases from J, leaving 20 bases between. The CDR3 has 15 amino acids. CDR1 and CDR2 (germline): SGHDT, YYEEEE. The chain carries TRBV5-6 and TRBJ2-1, with TRBD2 as a possible D gene (6 bases). Sequenced material: PBMCs from the stem cell graft donor, taken from the stem cell graft. This sequence was found in a human donor who donated a stem cell graft to a child with acute lymphoblastic leukemia. CDR3 coding DNA: TGTGCCAGCAGCGGGGACTTCTTCCGGGCAGTTGAGCAGTTCTTC. Translation gives CASSGDFFRAVEQFF.